This entry is about one TCR beta chain. Its antigen remains undetermined. The record has no base qualities; no much larger clone is one base away. The sample originates from a study of blood T cell repertoires in COVID-19 (TCRdb year 2020). As for the study more broadly: Samples covering the acute and convalescent phases of COVID-19 were provided by collaborators in the United States, Italy and Spain. The material from the prospective study consisted of cDNA or gDNA derived from T cells, B-cell-depleted T cells, or PBMCs. Deeply sampled blood TCRbeta repertoires from subjects exposed to, actively infected with, or recovered from COVID-19 were included in the dataset. Where available, HLA class I and class II types were obtained from metadata supplied by the sample provider rather than from assay-based typing. The samples were drawn from two sources: the first 160 participants of the ongoing ImmuneRACE study, and some 1,300 subjects contributed by 6 global collaborators. The repertoires were made available in a free public database intended to serve as a resource for research on the immune response to SARS-CoV-2. A de-identified subject ID, COVID-19 status, age in years and sex were almost always included in the sample metadata.

The collaborating institutions used their own protocols to collect whole blood in K2EDTA tubes. For TCRbeta analysis, collaborator samples were shipped as frozen whole blood, as isolated PBMCs, or as DNA extracted from either sample type. The germline V gene (reference sequence) sets CDR1 to LNHDA and CDR2 to SQIVND. CDR3 length: 10 amino acids, cysteine to phenylalanine. Only the CDR3 part of the read is kept: 30 bases, read in frame from the first base. Deletion took 8 bases off V and 2 bases off J, with a span of 4 bases between the germline ends. TCRbeta CDR3 regions were amplified from genomic DNA using the immunoSEQ Assay, a bias-controlled multiplex PCR. The study's processing was this. Nucleated cell counts per sample were estimated from amplification of reference gene primers within the assay. Sequence reads were collapsed and filtered to measure the absolute abundance of every unique TCRbeta CDR3 rearrangement. For each sample, productive Simpson clonality was calculated by taking the square root of Simpson's diversity index across productive rearrangements. Not all clones reach the TCRdb copy of this immuneACCESS table, which keeps in-frame sequences only. Checked studies attribute under half of the gap to unresolved V genes and leave the rest unexplained. V and J calls plus clone size are reproduced from that table; the DNA served to infer D and trimming. The sample table holds approximately 300,000 clones, of which about 83% were seen once. The top ten hold around 1.5% of the sample.

General findings and caveats noted by the study authors: The quantity of clinical and demographic metadata differed by source and by participant and was supplied without curation.

The clonotype comes from a woman in her 50s with acute or convalescent COVID-19. The chain was built from TRBV19 and TRBJ2-7, with the D gene call left open. The sample consisted of peripheral blood. DNA sequence: TGTGCCAGTGGCACCTACGAGCAGTACTTC. This codes for CASGTYEQYF.